This T cell receptor beta chain was recovered during a study of neurological immune-mediated disorders. General study points: On phylogenetic grouping, the repertoires of 18 of 34 multiple sclerosis patients fell within one related-CDR3 cluster, constituting a possible signature.

The cDNA came from 5'RACE with 10-nucleotide random UMIs. In TCRdb, the 5' RACE reads were re-called with MiXCR into one record per CDR3 protein. The table records around 69,000 distinct CDR3 sequences, 3% to 4% of them present only once. This clonotype was observed many times. Its antigen is not known. CDR3 length: 18 residues. V lost 1 base, J lost 4 bases, and 19 bases lay in between. Germline CDR1 is LGHDT and CDR2 is YNNKEL (reference sequence). The V call is TRBV3-1, the J call TRBJ2-2; either TRBD1 or TRBD2 may supply D (6 bases each). Material: PBMCs. The sequence was obtained from a man aged 35 to 55 with multiple sclerosis. The CDR3 loop reads CASSQVFSGGRSTGELFF. Here the CDR3 DNA reads TGTGCCAGCAGCCAAGTATTTTCTGGGGGGCGTAGCACCGGGGAGCTGTTTTTT.